The 23 T cell receptor beta chains below were found in one sample sequenced in a study of beta chain features in type 1 diabetes. cDNA synthesis used the whole RNA isolate, giving expressed TCRB sequences. The data were produced by immunoSEQ multiplex PCR, yet TCRdb's version contains in-frame clones alone and is incomplete. The sample lists about 410,000 clones, 14% seen once, with roughly 0.033% in the top ten. The sample taken for sequencing was naive CD4+ T cells from blood. These receptors all stem from a young man in good health.

The gene calls are TRBV25-1 and TRBJ1-1; tentative D call: TRBD1 (5 bases). There are 14 residues in the CDR3. Trimming removed 8 bases at V and 7 bases at J, with 20 bases between. The germline gives CDR1 MGHDK, CDR2 SYGVNS. CDR3: CASGEPGGDGEAFF. CDR3 bases: TGTGCCAGCGGCGAACCGGGGGGGGACGGTGAAGCTTTCTTT.

This clone was detected a few times. The chain uses TRBV23-1 and TRBJ2-7; 9 bases map to TRBD1. TRBV23-1 is noted as an ORF with a role that remains uncertain. This CDR3 comprises 16 residues. J gave up 7 bases and V 1 base, and 11 bases lay outside the gene matches. CDR3 sequence reads: CASSQYRRDRAVEQYF. As DNA, the CDR3 is TGCGCCAGCAGTCAATATAGACGGGACAGGGCTGTTGAGCAGTACTTC.

There are a few counts of this clone. The chain carries TRBV30 and TRBJ1-2, with a weak D call TRBD1 (5 bases). The CDR3 extends over 16 amino acids. The germline V gene has CDR1 GTSNPN and CDR2 SVGIG (reference sequence). Trimming pared 3 bases from V and 0 bases from J, leaving 17 bases between. The CDR3 reads CAWSQAWTLTNYGYTF. The DNA of the CDR3 is TGTGCCTGGAGCCAAGCATGGACACTCACTAACTATGGCTACACCTTC.

V usage is TRBV6-5 and J usage is TRBJ2-1; maybe TRBD1 (6 bases). The germline gives CDR1 MNHEY, CDR2 SVGAGI. V lost 6 bases and J 10 bases, leaving 10 bases between the germline ends. This CDR3 has 11 amino acids. CDR3 coding DNA: TGTGCCAGCAGACGGACAGACGAGCAGTTCTTC. Its protein product is CASRRTDEQFF.

This clone was counted a few times. V gene TRBV30 combines with J gene TRBJ2-3, with 7 bases matching TRBD2. Germline V gene sequence: CDR1 GTSNPN, CDR2 SVGIG (reference sequence). This CDR3 has 15 amino acids. J was trimmed by 7 bases and V by 1 base; bases with no gene match: 11. The CDR3 reads CAWSDGAGMANTQYF. CDR3 DNA sequence: TGTGCCTGGAGTGACGGAGCGGGAATGGCAAATACGCAGTATTTT.

The chain couples TRBV6-6 to TRBJ2-1; D possibly uses TRBD1 or TRBD2 (5 bases each). The germline V gene encodes CDR1 MNHNY and CDR2 SVGAGI (reference sequence). The V end was cut by 2 bases, the J end by 8 bases, with 13 bases between. This CDR3 is 14 amino acids long. CDR3 coding DNA: TGTGCCAGCAGTTACGGGCAGGGACGCGATGAGCAGTTCTTC. Translation gives CASSYGQGRDEQFF.

The rearrangement uses TRBV11-3 and TRBJ2-7, with 8 bases aligning to TRBD1. This CDR3 region has 17 residues. In germline, CDR1 is SGHNT, CDR2 YENEEA. V was clipped by 5 bases and J by 3 bases; unmatched bases: 15. The CDR3 DNA sequence: TGTGCCAGCAGCCGAGATACTCATATGGGACAGGTCTACGAGCAGTACTTC. Translated, it gives CASSRDTHMGQVYEQYF.

This clone turned up a few times. The CDR3 loop reads CASSVEVTGELFF. Written as DNA, the CDR3 is TGTGCCAGCAGCGTAGAGGTCACCGGGGAGCTGTTTTTT. This rearrangement joins TRBV9 to TRBJ2-2; D gene unclear. The V and J ends lost 0 bases and 4 bases respectively, with 4 bases between them. The CDR3 is 13 amino acids. Germline V gives CDR1 SGDLS, CDR2 YYNGEE.

The table lists this clone with a few counts. The gene calls are TRBV6-5 and TRBJ1-1, with D uncertain. Germline V gene data show CDR1 as MNHEY and CDR2 as SVGAGI. The V gene lost 6 bases and the J gene lost 5 bases, with 16 bases spanning the gap. The CDR3 is 14 amino acids. CDR3 sequence reads: CASREARWRTEAFF. The CDR3 DNA sequence: TGTGCCAGCAGGGAAGCAAGGTGGAGGACTGAAGCTTTCTTT.

The sample holds a few counts of this clone. This chain uses TRBV21-1 with TRBJ2-7; the D call of TRBD2 is as the table states it, not checked on the DNA. TRBV21-1 is reported as a pseudogene. This CDR3 has 17 amino acids. The CDR3 here is CASSATLAGVCMGEQYV. For the CDR3, the DNA is TGTGCCAGCAGCGCGACACTAGCGGGAGTTTGTATGGGCGAGCAGTACGTC.

V is TRBV4-3 and J is TRBJ1-1; 8 nucleotides align to TRBD1. V dropped 1 base and J dropped 12; count of bases not matched to a gene: 10. Germline V gene sequence: CDR1 LGHNA, CDR2 YSLEER. This CDR3 has 14 residues. DNA of the CDR3: TGCGCCAGCAGCCAAGCGGGGACAGGTCAGGTGACTTTCTTT. As protein: CASSQAGTGQVTFF.

The rearrangement joins TRBV19 to TRBJ2-1; 7 bases line up with TRBD1. The CDR3 contains 14 residues. Germline V lookup: CDR1 LNHDA, CDR2 SQIVND (reference sequence). With V trimmed by 6 bases and J by 4 bases, 6 bases remained unmatched. This chain's CDR3 is CASSQGQIYNEQFF. The CDR3 nucleotides are TGTGCCAGTAGCCAGGGACAGATATACAATGAGCAGTTCTTC.

This clone was counted only a few times. This chain links TRBV27 with TRBJ2-1; D is unclear. Between the trimmed V and J ends, which lost 7 bases and 0 bases, there was a span of 4 bases. Germline CDR1 and CDR2: MNHEY and SMNVEV (reference sequence). CDR3 length: 12 amino acids. DNA for the CDR3: TGTGCCAGCAAAAGCTCCTACAATGAGCAGTTCTTC. It yields the protein CASKSSYNEQFF.

This clone was counted only a few times. The chain carries TRBV29-1 and TRBJ2-3; 7 bases are a match to TRBD2. With 2 bases clipped from V and 5 bases from J, the junction kept 4 bases outside the gene matches. Germline-derived CDR1 and CDR2 are SQVTM and ANQGSEA. The CDR3 extends over 13 amino acids. Written as DNA, the CDR3 is TGCAGCGTTGAAACAGCGGGATTAGATACGCAGTATTTT. Translating gives CSVETAGLDTQYF.

Notes on this clone: The sample contains more than one DNA sequence encoding this CDR3. V is TRBV30 and J is TRBJ1-5, with unresolved D. The CDR3 covers 14 residues. V was clipped by 0 bases and J by 2 bases, with 8 bases between them. CDR1 is GTSNPN, CDR2 SVGIG, per germline (reference sequence). CDR3 loop: CAWSVGVGNQPQHF. In nucleotides, the CDR3 is TGTGCCTGGAGTGTAGGAGTGGGCAATCAGCCCCAGCATTTT.

This clone was recorded a few times. The CDR3 sequence: CASSWAEGMDEQFF. The CDR3 nucleotides are TGTGCCAGCAGCTGGGCAGAGGGCATGGATGAGCAGTTCTTC. The chain is built from TRBV7-2 and TRBJ2-1, with D perhaps matching TRBD2 (5 bases). Germline CDR1 and CDR2: SGHTA and FQGNSA. Trimming removed 4 bases at V and 8 bases at J, with 15 bases between. This CDR3 has 14 residues.

This clone was observed a few times. The rearrangement links TRBV4-3 to TRBJ2-5, with D perhaps matching TRBD2 (6 bases). The CDR3 has 15 amino acids. Trimming took off 1 base at V and 1 base at J, with 10 bases between the two ends. The V gene's germline CDR1 is LGHNA and CDR2 YSLEER. The CDR3 DNA reads as TGCGCCAGCAGCCAAGGAGGAGGGCCCCAAGAGACCCAGTACTTC. Protein: CASSQGGGPQETQYF.

This clone was found a few times. V gene TRBV27 combines with J gene TRBJ2-5; D might be TRBD2 (5 bases). Per germline, CDR1 MNHEY and CDR2 SMNVEV (reference sequence). V was clipped by 3 bases and J by 2 bases, with 7 bases between them. The CDR3 covers 13 residues. The chain's CDR3 is CASSLRTQETQYF. The DNA of the CDR3 is TGTGCCAGCAGTTTGCGGACTCAAGAGACCCAGTACTTC.

Worth noting for this clone: The same CDR3 also results from other DNA sequences found in this sample. The chain recombines TRBV2 with TRBJ2-2; no firm D call. Germline assignment: CDR1 SNHLY and CDR2 FYNNEI. Between the trimmed V and J ends, which lost 4 bases and 6 bases, there was a span of 6 bases. The length of the CDR3 is 12 residues. CDR3 in amino acids: CASSVGAGELFF. The CDR3 DNA reads as TGTGCCAGCAGTGTGGGCGCCGGGGAGCTGTTTTTT.

The chain joins TRBV7-9 to TRBJ2-1; D not resolved. CDR3 length: 12 amino acids. Germline CDR1 is SEHNR and CDR2 is FQNEAQ (reference sequence). Trimming pared 5 bases from V and 6 bases from J, leaving 8 bases between. This chain's CDR3 is CASSRLFNEQFF. CDR3 in DNA: TGTGCCAGCAGCCGATTGTTCAATGAGCAGTTCTTC.

This clone has a handful of counts. V and J are TRBV15 and TRBJ2-7; D possibly corresponds to TRBD2 (5 bases). The germline gives CDR1 LNHNV, CDR2 YYDKDF (reference sequence). The germline V and J ends were trimmed by 1 base and 6 bases, with 13 bases remaining between them. This CDR3 contains 14 residues. CDR3 sequence reads: CATSRVGGSTEQYF. In nucleotides, the CDR3 is TGTGCCACCAGCAGAGTCGGAGGAAGTACCGAGCAGTACTTC. Looking up the rest from reference TRBV15 and TRBJ2-7 gives the full variable domain: DAMVIQNPRYQVTQFGKPVTLSCSQTLNHNVMYWYQQKSSQAPKLLFHYYDKDFNNEADTPDNFQSRRPNTSFCFLDIRSPGLGDTAMYLCATSRVGGSTEQYFGPGTRLTVT.

This clone was seen only a few times. The chain is built from TRBV19 and TRBJ1-5; the D gene is possibly TRBD1 (5 bases). V lost 4 bases to trimming and J lost 7 bases, with 14 bases between them. Germline assignment: CDR1 LNHDA and CDR2 SQIVND (reference sequence). The CDR3 is 14 residues long. For the CDR3, the DNA is TGTGCCAGTAGTAAGACAGCGGACTTCCAGCCCCAGCATTTT. This gives the protein CASSKTADFQPQHF.

This clone was detected only a few times. The chain has TRBV7-2 and TRBJ1-2, with D hard to call. The CDR3 spans 13 residues. V lost 2 bases, J lost 7 bases, and 11 bases lay in between. Germline V gene lookup returns CDR1 SGHTA and CDR2 FQGNSA. The CDR3 loop reads CASSLKDLFGYTF. CDR3 nucleotides: TGTGCCAGCAGCTTAAAGGACCTCTTTGGCTACACCTTC.